A single sample gave rise to the 18 T cell receptor beta chains below, sequenced in a study of cytomegalovirus exposure and HLA in healthy donors. A multiplex PCR was run with 60 Vbeta primers and 13 Jbeta primers. Sequencing used immunoSEQ multiplex PCR; TCRdb keeps in-frame clones, though not all of them. The sample lists 200,000 to 250,000 clones, roughly 80% occurring once. The sample was PBMCs. All receptors derive from a male donor in good health and CMV-seronegative.

The chain links TRBV10-3 to TRBJ2-7; 9 bases map to TRBD2. Trimming took 0 bases from V and 2 from J; bases not matched to a gene: 11. There are 18 residues in the CDR3. Germline V CDR1 and CDR2: ENHRY, SYGVKD. CDR3 DNA sequence: TGTGCCATCAGTGAGTCGACGGCGGGAGGGCCTAAAGCCTACGAGCAGTACTTC. Translated, it gives CAISESTAGGPKAYEQYF.

The genes are TRBV29-1 and TRBJ2-7; TRBD2 matches 7 bases. After removal of 7 bases from V and 1 base from J, the junction contained 10 bases not matched to a gene. Germline V lookup: CDR1 SQVTM, CDR2 ANQGSEA. The CDR3 contains 14 residues. This CDR3 reads CSAVGRLGSYEQYF. The CDR3 DNA is TGCAGCGCCGTCGGGAGGCTTGGGTCCTACGAGCAGTACTTC.

V is TRBV7-8 and J is TRBJ2-3; 8 positions match TRBD2. The CDR3 covers 15 residues. V gave up 8 bases and J gave up 2 bases; unmatched junction bases: 9. In germline, CDR1 is SGHVS, CDR2 FQNEAQ. CDR3 DNA sequence: TGTGCCAGCTCCCCGGGGGGGAGCTCCACAGATACGCAGTATTTT. Translated, it gives CASSPGGSSTDTQYF.

CDR3 loop: CASSPYGGANTGELFF. CDR3 coding DNA: TGTGCCAGCAGCCCTTATGGGGGCGCGAACACCGGGGAGCTGTTTTTT. This rearrangement joins TRBV5-8 to TRBJ2-2, with D maybe TRBD1 (6 bases). With 4 bases removed from V and 0 bases from J, the gap between germline ends came to 13 bases. Germline-derived CDR1 and CDR2 are SGHTS and YDEGEE. The CDR3 spans 16 residues.

The chain is built from TRBV19 and TRBJ2-1; 10 nucleotides align to TRBD1. Germline V lookup: CDR1 LNHDA, CDR2 SQIVND (reference sequence). After removal of 5 bases from V and 6 bases from J, the junction contained 10 bases not matched to a gene. This CDR3 is built from 16 residues. Written as DNA, the CDR3 is TGTGCCAGTAGTCCCCCCGGGACAGGGGTTCCCAATGAGCAGTTCTTC. Its protein is CASSPPGTGVPNEQFF.

This chain joins TRBV11-2 and TRBJ2-1; 10 bases agree with TRBD2. The V gene's germline CDR1 is SGHAT and CDR2 FQNNGV. Trimming removed 1 base from V and 6 bases from J; junction bases left unmatched: 6. The CDR3 contains 16 residues. Written as DNA, the CDR3 is TGTGCCAGCAGCTTAGCTCGACTAGCGGGCCTCAATGAGCAGTTCTTC. This gives the protein CASSLARLAGLNEQFF.

The chain joins TRBV5-1 to TRBJ2-1, with 9 positions matching TRBD2. Per germline, CDR1 SGHRS and CDR2 YFSETQ. The CDR3 consists of 17 residues. V trimming: 0 bases; J trimming: 5 bases; junction bases outside the gene matches: 9. The CDR3 loop is CASSLVAGGHQDNEQFF. The CDR3 coding sequence is TGCGCCAGCAGCTTGGTCGCGGGAGGGCATCAAGACAATGAGCAGTTCTTC.

This clone turned up a few times. The V gene is TRBV6-1, the J gene TRBJ2-7; D remains unclear. This CDR3 is built from 12 residues. Looked up from germline, CDR1 is MNHNS and CDR2 is SASEGT. The V and J ends lost 4 bases and 3 bases respectively, with 7 bases between them. The CDR3, as DNA: TGTGCCAGCAGTGCACAGAGCTACGAGCAGTACTTC. It yields the protein CASSAQSYEQYF.

This chain links TRBV10-3 with TRBJ1-2; possible D gene TRBD1, 6 bases. The CDR3 is 11 amino acids. Germline CDR1 ENHRY, CDR2 SYGVKD. Trimming stripped 11 bases from V and 6 bases from J, with 13 bases between. The CDR3 bases are TGTGCCGCCAGGGGCACCGATGGCTACACCTTC. This sequence encodes CAARGTDGYTF.

In this sample, this clone turned up once. The chain has TRBV29-1 and TRBJ2-1, with TRBD1 as a possible D gene (5 bases). CDR3 size: 13 residues. The V gene lost 7 bases and the J gene lost 0 bases, with 10 bases spanning the gap. Germline V lookup: CDR1 SQVTM, CDR2 ANQGSEA. The CDR3 bases are TGCAGCGGGCGGCAGGGCTCCTACAATGAGCAGTTCTTC. Its protein is CSGRQGSYNEQFF.

V usage is TRBV6-6 and J usage is TRBJ1-6; TRBD1 is a possible D gene (5 bases). This CDR3 spans 14 amino acids. Per germline, CDR1 MNHNY and CDR2 SVGAGI (reference sequence). V was clipped by 6 bases and J by 7 bases, with 13 bases between them. The CDR3 protein is CASSPGGANSPLHF. Written as DNA, the CDR3 is TGTGCCAGCAGCCCAGGAGGGGCAAATTCACCCCTCCACTTT.

The sample holds one count of this clone. The chain links TRBV7-3 to TRBJ2-3; 9 bases fit TRBD2. The CDR3 spans 16 residues. Per germline, CDR1 SGHTA and CDR2 FQGTGA. The V segment lost 4 bases and the J segment 4 bases; nucleotides outside the gene matches: 9. CDR3 DNA sequence: TGTGCCAGCAGCTCCCTAGGCGGGAGGGCCCCAGATACGCAGTATTTT. Translating it yields CASSSLGGRAPDTQYF.

The gene calls are TRBV6-4 and TRBJ2-1, with a weak D call TRBD2 (6 bases). The CDR3 is made up of 19 amino acids. The V gene's germline CDR1 is MRHNA and CDR2 SNTAGT. V lost 3 bases and J 0 bases, leaving 21 bases between the germline ends. CDR3 sequence reads: CASSEGSYAEEGSYNEQFF. In DNA form, the CDR3 reads TGTGCCAGCAGTGAAGGCTCCTACGCTGAGGAGGGCTCCTACAATGAGCAGTTCTTC.

This chain uses TRBV27 with TRBJ2-1, with 12 bases lining up with TRBD2. Germline V gives CDR1 MNHEY, CDR2 SMNVEV (reference sequence). The V gene end was trimmed by 3 bases and the J gene end by 8 bases; junction bases not matched to a gene: 2. CDR3 length: 14 residues. CDR3 DNA sequence: TGTGCCAGCAGTTTCAGGACTAGCGGGGATGAGCAGTTCTTC. Its protein is CASSFRTSGDEQFF.

The gene calls are TRBV21-1 and TRBJ1-3. TRBV21-1 is a pseudogene. The CDR3 length is 17 residues. Here the CDR3 DNA reads TGTGCCAGCAGCAAACTAGGGCCGGGGGGGAATGGAAACACCATATATTTT. This sequence encodes CASSKLGPGGNGNTIYF.

This clone has just a few counts. The V and J genes are TRBV6-6 and TRBJ2-7, with 8 bases aligning to TRBD2. J gave up 3 bases and V 6 bases, and 7 bases lay outside the gene matches. CDR1 and CDR2 from the germline V gene are MNHNY and SVGAGI (reference sequence). The CDR3 runs to 14 residues. CDR3 sequence (DNA): TGTGCCAGCAGCCTGGGACTAGAAATCTACGAGCAGTACTTC. Translation gives CASSLGLEIYEQYF.

This clone occurred once. The chain carries TRBV11-2 and TRBJ1-2, with a weak D call TRBD1 (5 bases). This CDR3 is built from 14 residues. With 4 bases removed from V and 4 bases from J, the gap between germline ends came to 13 bases. CDR1 and CDR2 (germline): SGHAT, FQNNGV. CDR3 bases: TGTGCCAGCAGCTCAGGGCGGAATCTCTATGGCTACACCTTC. Protein product: CASSSGRNLYGYTF.

The V call is TRBV16, the J call TRBJ1-2; TRBD1 might be the D (6 bases). V lost 4 bases, J lost 3 bases, and 15 bases lay in between. Germline V lookup: CDR1 KGHSY, CDR2 FQNENV. The CDR3 runs 15 residues. DNA for the CDR3: TGTGCCAGCAGCCGGTTACAGGGATCCGACTATGGCTACACCTTC. Translated, it gives CASSRLQGSDYGYTF.